A single sample gave rise to the 21 T cell receptor beta chains below, sequenced in a study of blood T cells in healthy people across ages. The use of a sample-barcoded 5' primer and a J-beta primer mix characterized a second PCR of 7 to 11 cycles. TCRdb used MiXCR to reprocess the 5' RACE reads, holding one entry per CDR3 protein. Of 750,000 or so distinct CDR3 sequences detected, about 25% appear once; the ten largest clones hold around 9.2%. The same sample was also studied in work on T cells of mothers and their children.

Specimen: blood. Receptors originate from a boy between 10 and 17 years old in good health.

This clonotype was recorded at least ten times. Written as DNA, the CDR3 is TGCAGTGCTAGTTATAGCGGCGGAACCGGGGAGCTGTTTTTT. It encodes CSASYSGGTGELFF. The V and J genes are TRBV20-1 and TRBJ2-2; D might be TRBD2 (6 bases). The CDR3 runs to 14 residues. Germline CDR1 reads DFQATT; CDR2 reads SNEGSKA (reference sequence). The ends were cut back, 3 bases at V and 5 bases at J, with 13 bases in the middle.

The table lists this clonotype with a few counts. CDR3 DNA: TGTGCCAGCAGATCCTTGGACACCGGGGAGCTGTTTTTT. Translating it yields CASRSLDTGELFF. The chain joins TRBV7-2 to TRBJ2-2, with no clear D. Per the germline V gene, CDR1 is SGHTA and CDR2 is FQGNSA. The CDR3 extends over 13 amino acids. V lost 6 bases and J 3 bases, leaving 8 bases between the germline ends.

The chain carries TRBV14 and TRBJ2-7; tentative D call: TRBD2 (7 bases). Germline values: CDR1 SGHDN, CDR2 FVKESK. The CDR3 length is 14 residues. The V end was cut by 7 bases, the J end by 0 bases, with 13 bases between. CDR3 in DNA: TGTGCCAGCAACAGTCGGGGGGCCTCCTACGAGCAGTACTTC. This translates into CASNSRGASYEQYF.

There are a few counts of this clonotype. The J gene is TRBJ1-1, the V gene TRBV12-5; D is ambiguous. The germline gives CDR1 LGHNT, CDR2 FRNRAP. The CDR3 runs to 15 residues. V dropped 0 bases and J dropped 0 bases, with 8 bases sitting between them. The CDR3 DNA reads TGTGCTAGTGGTTTGGTATACAGCTTGAACACTGAAGCTTTCTTT. Protein product: CASGLVYSLNTEAFF.

V is TRBV10-1 and J is TRBJ2-2; 9 bases match TRBD2. This CDR3 is built from 15 residues. Germline CDR1 and CDR2: WNHNN and SYGVQD (reference sequence). Trimming took 2 bases from V and 4 from J; bases not matched to a gene: 2. The CDR3 sequence is CASSEQREVTGELFF. The CDR3 DNA is TGCGCCAGCAGTGAGCAGCGGGAGGTCACCGGGGAGCTGTTTTTT.

V is TRBV5-1 and J is TRBJ2-5, with D hard to call. The J call may be incorrect, as the DNA end agrees better with TRBJ2-7. The germline V gene encodes CDR1 SGHRS and CDR2 YFSETQ. CDR3 size: 14 residues. CDR3 amino acids: CASSLESLGSEQYF. In DNA, the CDR3 is TGCGCCAGCAGCTTGGAGAGCCTAGGTTCCGAGCAGTACTTC.

On this clonotype: Germline is not matched at one junction end, which may reflect a read error. The chain employs TRBV29-1 and TRBJ2-3; 10 nucleotides line up with TRBD2. CDR1 is SQVTM and CDR2 is ANQGSEA in the germline V gene. The CDR3 contains 13 residues. The CDR3 reads CSALAGGVDTQYF. The CDR3 DNA reads TGCAGCGCTTTAGCGGGGGGAGTAGATACGCAATATTTT.

The chain recombines TRBV7-2 with TRBJ2-3, with 7 bases fitting TRBD2. Germline V lookup: CDR1 SGHTA, CDR2 FQGNSA. The CDR3 is made up of 15 amino acids. V lost 3 bases, J lost 2 bases, and 5 bases stayed unmatched. CDR3 residues: CASSLQRGFTDTQYF. Here the CDR3 DNA reads TGTGCCAGCAGCTTGCAGCGGGGTTTCACAGATACGCAGTATTTT.

In its sample, this clonotype was seen many times. The chain couples TRBV4-3 to TRBJ2-3; a possible D gene is TRBD2 (5 bases). V shed 0 bases and J shed 0 bases, with 13 bases lying between them. This CDR3 spans 17 amino acids. The germline gives CDR1 LGHNA, CDR2 YSLEER. The CDR3 sequence: CASSQETWGASTDTQYF. In DNA, the CDR3 is TGCGCCAGCAGCCAAGAGACTTGGGGAGCCAGCACAGATACGCAGTATTTT.

CDR3 protein: CASSLGIRGSYEQYF. CDR3 nucleotide sequence: TGTGCCAGCAGTTTGGGAATCAGGGGTTCCTACGAGCAGTACTTC. The gene calls are TRBV12-3 or TRBV12-4 and TRBJ2-7, with a weak D call TRBD1 (6 bases). The CDR3 contains 15 residues. Trimming cost V 3 bases and J 1 base, with 13 bases left between them.

V gene TRBV4-3 combines with J gene TRBJ2-1; 11 bases map to TRBD2. Germline loops: CDR1 LGHNA, CDR2 YSLEER. This CDR3 region has 17 residues. V lost 1 base to trimming and J lost 5 bases; unmatched junction nucleotides: 7. The CDR3 region is CASSQGRLAGGHNEQFF. As DNA, the CDR3 is TGCGCCAGCAGCCAAGGACGTCTAGCGGGGGGCCACAATGAGCAGTTCTTC.

The chain joins TRBV28 to TRBJ2-7, with no clear D. CDR1 and CDR2 from the germline V gene are MDHEN and SYDVKM. Trimming shortened V by 6 bases and J by 0 bases, and 12 bases separated the two germline ends. This CDR3 has 14 residues. CDR3 sequence: CASSPAASSYEQYF. The CDR3 DNA follows: TGTGCCAGCAGCCCCGCCGCCAGCTCCTACGAGCAGTACTTC. The complete variable domain, with remaining parts taken from reference TRBV28 and TRBJ2-7, reads DVKVTQSSRYLVKRTGEKVFLECVQDMDHENMFWYRQDPGLGLRLIYFSYDVKMKEKGDIPEGYSVSREKKERFSLILESASTNQTSMYLCASSPAASSYEQYFGPGTRLTVT.

J is TRBJ1-2 and V is TRBV18, with 7 bases identical to TRBD1. Germline assignment: CDR1 KGHSH and CDR2 LQKENI. This CDR3 has 12 amino acids. J was trimmed by 8 bases and V by 8 bases; bases with no gene match: 8. CDR3 protein: CASTHTGVGYTF. CDR3 bases: TGTGCCAGCACCCACACAGGGGTCGGCTACACCTTC.

This clonotype came up a few times. The V call is TRBV14, the J call TRBJ2-1; D unclear. The end of the DNA is better explained by TRBJ2-7, so the J call may be wrong. The germline V gene encodes CDR1 SGHDN and CDR2 FVKESK. CDR3 size: 16 residues. The CDR3 region is CASSQTIRDISYEQYF. In nucleotides, the CDR3 is TGTGCCAGCAGCCAAACGATACGAGACATCTCCTACGAGCAGTACTTC.

This chain links TRBV29-1 with TRBJ2-5; D gene uncertain. The germline V gene has CDR1 SQVTM and CDR2 ANQGSEA. This CDR3 has 13 residues. Between the trimmed V and J ends, which lost 4 bases and 5 bases, there was a span of 14 bases. The CDR3 nucleotides read TGCAGCGTTGGACCCCCAAGTGGGGAGACCCAGTACTTC. Its protein is CSVGPPSGETQYF. Full variable domain (rest looked up from reference TRBV29-1 and TRBJ2-5): SAVISQKPSRDICQRGTSLTIQCQVDSQVTMMFWYRQQPGQSLTLIATANQGSEATYESGFVIDKFPISRPNLTFSTLTVSNMSPEDSSIYLCSVGPPSGETQYFGPGTRLLVL.

CDR3 loop: CSASELEGGETQYF. The CDR3 DNA follows: TGCAGTGCCTCAGAACTAGAGGGAGGGGAGACCCAGTACTTC. V usage is TRBV29-1 and J usage is TRBJ2-5; TRBD2 aligns across 7 bases. This CDR3 region has 14 residues. Germline CDR1 is SQVTM and CDR2 is ANQGSEA.

The chain combines TRBV7-2 with TRBJ1-1; tentatively, D is TRBD1 (6 bases). The CDR3 contains 15 residues. V was trimmed by 4 bases and J by 0 bases, leaving 12 bases between them. CDR1 is SGHTA and CDR2 is FQGNSA in the germline V gene. As DNA, the CDR3 is TGTGCCAGCAGCTCGGTAACAGGGATGAACACTGAAGCTTTCTTT. Its translation is CASSSVTGMNTEAFF.

This chain links TRBV6-1 with TRBJ1-1, with 7 bases lining up with TRBD1. With 10 bases clipped from V and 4 bases from J, the junction kept 15 bases outside the gene matches. Germline V CDR1 and CDR2: MNHNS, SASEGT. The CDR3 is 15 residues long. The CDR3: CATDLNRGLGTEAFF. Written as DNA, the CDR3 is TGTGCCACCGACCTTAACAGGGGATTGGGCACTGAAGCTTTCTTT.

This CDR3 reads CASSPITGYTNKQETQYF. The CDR3 DNA reads as TGTGCCAGCAGTCCCATCACAGGGTACACGAACAAACAAGAGACCCAGTACTTC. The chain joins TRBV28 to TRBJ2-5; a possible D gene is TRBD1 (6 bases). From germline, CDR1 is MDHEN and CDR2 SYDVKM. The CDR3 consists of 18 residues. Between the trimmed V and J ends, which lost 5 bases and 2 bases, there was a span of 24 bases.

This clonotype was seen more than once but under ten times. J is TRBJ2-6 and V is TRBV20-1, with unresolved D. The V gene's germline CDR1 is DFQATT and CDR2 SNEGSKA (reference sequence). The V and J ends lost 3 bases and 2 bases respectively, with 2 bases between them. CDR3 length equals 12 residues. Written as DNA, the CDR3 is TGCAGTGCTAGTCCTGGGGCCAACGTCCTGACTTTC. Its translation: CSASPGANVLTF.

V and J are TRBV5-6 and TRBJ1-1, with 7 bases identical to TRBD1. Germline CDR1 SGHDT, CDR2 YYEEEE. The CDR3 covers 13 residues. The junction had 5 bases not matched to a gene; V was cut back by 0 bases and J by 9 bases. Written as DNA, the CDR3 is TGTGCCAGCAGCTTGGACAGGGGAGCTCAAGCTTTCTTT. It encodes CASSLDRGAQAFF.